This TCR beta chain was profiled in a study of technical replicates of blood from several donors. Method: immunoSEQ multiplex PCR; TCRdb's copy keeps in-frame clones and lacks some. The data show fewer than 85,000 clones, with roughly 94% seen just once and about 0.26% held by the top ten. This receptor was obtained from a human donor in good health. Specimen: T cells isolated from PBMCs.

The CDR3: CASSLEGAVNGELFF. The CDR3 DNA is TGCGCCAGCAGCTTGGAGGGGGCGGTCAACGGGGAGCTGTTTTTT. This rearrangement joins TRBV5-1 to TRBJ2-2; 7 bases map to TRBD1. Trimming cost V 0 bases and J 7 bases; bases outside gene matches: 6. Per germline, CDR1 SGHRS and CDR2 YFSETQ. This CDR3 spans 15 amino acids.